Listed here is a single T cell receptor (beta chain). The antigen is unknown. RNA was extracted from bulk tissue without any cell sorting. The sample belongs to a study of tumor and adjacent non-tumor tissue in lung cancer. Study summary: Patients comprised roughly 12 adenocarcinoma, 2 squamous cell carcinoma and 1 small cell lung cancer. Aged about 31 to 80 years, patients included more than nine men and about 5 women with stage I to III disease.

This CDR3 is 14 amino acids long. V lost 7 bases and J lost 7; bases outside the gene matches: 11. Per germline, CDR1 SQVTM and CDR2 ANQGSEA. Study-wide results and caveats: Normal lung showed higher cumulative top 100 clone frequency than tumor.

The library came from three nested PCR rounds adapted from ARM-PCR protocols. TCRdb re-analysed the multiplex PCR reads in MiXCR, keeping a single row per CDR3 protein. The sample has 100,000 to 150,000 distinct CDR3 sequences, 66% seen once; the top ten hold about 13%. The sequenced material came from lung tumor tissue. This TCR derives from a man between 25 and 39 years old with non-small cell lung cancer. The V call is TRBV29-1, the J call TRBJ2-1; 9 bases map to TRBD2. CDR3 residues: CSAAGGRAWNEQFF. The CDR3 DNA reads TGCAGCGCTGCTGGCGGGAGGGCCTGGAATGAGCAGTTCTTC.